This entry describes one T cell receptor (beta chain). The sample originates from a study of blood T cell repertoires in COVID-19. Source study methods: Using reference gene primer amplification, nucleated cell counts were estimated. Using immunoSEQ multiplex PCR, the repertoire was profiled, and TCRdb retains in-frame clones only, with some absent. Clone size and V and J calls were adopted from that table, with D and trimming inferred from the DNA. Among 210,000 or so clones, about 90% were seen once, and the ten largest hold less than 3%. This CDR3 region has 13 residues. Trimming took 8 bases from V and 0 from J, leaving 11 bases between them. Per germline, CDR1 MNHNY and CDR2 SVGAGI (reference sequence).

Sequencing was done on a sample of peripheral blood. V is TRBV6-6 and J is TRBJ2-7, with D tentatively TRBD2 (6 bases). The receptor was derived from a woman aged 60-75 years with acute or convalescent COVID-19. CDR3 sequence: CASGRGSSYEQYF. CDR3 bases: TGTGCCAGCGGTCGGGGGAGCTCCTACGAGCAGTACTTC.